The 24 T cell receptor beta chains given below trace back to one sample, sequenced in a study of T cells after yellow fever vaccination. TCRdb reanalysed the 5' RACE reads using MiXCR and keeps one entry per CDR3 protein. The sample comprises 200,000 to 250,000 distinct CDR3 sequences, less than 8.5% of which are singletons, and 0.85% rests with the top ten. Here the sequenced sample was CD4+ T cells sorted from PBMCs, taken 15 days after the yellow fever booster vaccination. These TCRs come from a man aged 30-40 years who received the YFV17D yellow fever vaccine.

This chain uses TRBV7-6 with TRBJ2-5, with 10 bases fitting TRBD1. The junction had 8 bases not matched to a gene; V was cut back by 0 bases and J by 7 bases. Germline V gives CDR1 SGHVS, CDR2 FNYEAQ. The CDR3 contains 16 residues. This CDR3 is CASSLAGTGVTATQYF. CDR3 in DNA: TGTGCCAGCAGCTTAGCAGGGACAGGGGTGACGGCGACCCAGTACTTC.

This clonotype was seen only a few times. The chain uses TRBV5-4 and TRBJ2-6; no clear D gene. Trimming cost V 5 bases and J 0 bases, with 9 bases left between them. Germline V gene data show CDR1 as SGHNT and CDR2 as YYREEE (reference sequence). The CDR3 is made up of 15 amino acids. The CDR3 protein is CASRSESSGANVLTF. In DNA form, the CDR3 reads TGTGCCAGCAGGTCAGAGAGCTCTGGGGCCAACGTCCTGACTTTC.

This clonotype has a count of ten or more. The V and J genes are TRBV10-2 and TRBJ2-1, with D uncertain. Germline-derived CDR1 and CDR2 are WSHSY and SAAADI. V was trimmed by 6 bases and J by 10 bases, leaving 16 bases between them. This CDR3 spans 13 amino acids. This CDR3 reads CASRDLSEHEQFF. The CDR3 region has the DNA TGCGCCAGCAGGGACCTTTCGGAGCACGAGCAGTTCTTC.

The table lists this clonotype with a few counts. The chain joins TRBV7-8 to TRBJ2-7; the D gene could be TRBD1 or TRBD2 (6 bases each). V was trimmed by 4 bases and J by 2 bases, leaving 12 bases between them. Germline CDR1 reads SGHVS; CDR2 reads FQNEAQ. CDR3 length: 14 residues. CDR3: CASSSLGGPYEQYF. The CDR3 DNA sequence: TGTGCCAGCAGCTCCCTTGGGGGGCCCTACGAGCAGTACTTC.

This clonotype was observed at least ten times. The chain couples TRBV12-3 or TRBV12-4 to TRBJ1-1; D is ambiguous. The CDR3 has 14 residues. Trimming stripped 5 bases from V and 1 base from J, with 11 bases between. Here the CDR3 DNA reads TGTGCCAGCAGTCCCCTTGAGCGGAACACTGAAGCTTTCTTT. It codes for CASSPLERNTEAFF.

Many counts were recorded for this clonotype. The chain combines TRBV12-3 or TRBV12-4 with TRBJ2-1; 10 bases line up with TRBD2. The J segment lost 12 bases and the V segment lost 5 bases, leaving 13 bases of the junction unmatched. CDR3 size: 15 residues. The CDR3 region has the DNA TGTGCCAGCAGTCATAGCGGGGGGCGGGATCCGTCGCAGTTCTTC. Its translation is CASSHSGGRDPSQFF.

Only a few counts were recorded for this clonotype. V gene TRBV19 combines with J gene TRBJ2-7, with 7 bases matching TRBD1. The CDR3 totals 14 residues. Germline loops: CDR1 LNHDA, CDR2 SQIVND (reference sequence). The V and J ends lost 9 bases and 0 bases, in that order; junction bases with no gene match: 8. CDR3 in DNA: TGTGCCAGCACCCGGACAGGTGGCTCCTACGAGCAGTACTTC. Protein: CASTRTGGSYEQYF.

This clonotype was picked up a small number of times. The rearrangement links TRBV5-6 to TRBJ2-2; TRBD1 matches 7 bases. From germline, CDR1 is SGHDT and CDR2 YYEEEE. This CDR3 has 14 amino acids. Germline trimming cut 4 bases from V and 7 bases from J; bases unmatched to any gene: 7. CDR3 amino acids: CASSGRQGIGELFF. The CDR3 nucleotides read TGTGCCAGCAGCGGAAGACAGGGCATCGGGGAGCTGTTTTTT. The full variable domain, with the rest looked up from reference TRBV5-6 and TRBJ2-2, is DAGVTQSPTHLIKTRGQQVTLRCSPKSGHDTVSWYQQALGQGPQFIFQYYEEEERQRGNFPDRFSGHQFPNYSSELNVNALLLGDSALYLCASSGRQGIGELFFGEGSRLTVL.

The genes are TRBV11-2 and TRBJ2-1; 7 nucleotides agree with TRBD1. The CDR3 loop spans 15 amino acids. The V and J ends lost 3 bases and 3 bases, in that order; junction bases with no gene match: 5. Germline-derived CDR1 and CDR2 are SGHAT and FQNNGV. Here the CDR3 DNA reads TGTGCCAGCAGCTTTCAACAGGGGAGCTACAATGAGCAGTTCTTC. This codes for CASSFQQGSYNEQFF.

This clonotype has a handful of counts. This chain joins TRBV24-1 and TRBJ1-5; D is ambiguous. CDR3 size: 13 residues. V lost 5 bases and J lost 7, with 11 bases in between. Germline V gives CDR1 KGHDR, CDR2 SFDVKD. CDR3 in DNA: TGTGCCACCAGTGGGGGAGTAAGGCAGCCCCAGCATTTT. Residues: CATSGGVRQPQHF.

The chain combines TRBV20-1 with TRBJ2-5, with D perhaps TRBD1 (6 bases). The CDR3 covers 14 residues. CDR1 and CDR2 from the germline V gene are DFQATT and SNEGSKA (reference sequence). Trimming shortened V by 4 bases and J by 2 bases, and 14 bases separated the two germline ends. DNA for the CDR3: TGCAGTGCTAAAACCGGACAGAATCAAGAGACCCAGTACTTC. Protein: CSAKTGQNQETQYF.

This rearrangement joins TRBV5-1 to TRBJ2-1, with 10 bases lining up with TRBD2. The V and J ends lost 1 base and 5 bases, in that order; junction bases with no gene match: 6. The CDR3 runs to 16 residues. Germline CDR1 reads SGHRS; CDR2 reads YFSETQ. DNA of the CDR3: TGCGCCAGCAGCTTGCCCGGGACTAGCGCGCACAATGAGCAGTTCTTC. Translation gives CASSLPGTSAHNEQFF.

The V gene is TRBV29-1, the J gene TRBJ2-4; TRBD2 matches at 10 bases. Germline V CDR1 and CDR2: SQVTM, ANQGSEA. CDR3 length equals 19 residues. Trimming took 7 bases from V and 2 from J; bases not matched to a gene: 20. The CDR3 reads CSAFFSGRKGTTTKNIQYF. The CDR3 bases are TGCAGCGCCTTTTTTAGCGGGAGGAAGGGTACTACAACCAAAAACATTCAGTACTTC. Using reference TRBV29-1 and TRBJ2-4 for the parts outside the CDR3, the full variable domain is SAVISQKPSRDICQRGTSLTIQCQVDSQVTMMFWYRQQPGQSLTLIATANQGSEATYESGFVIDKFPISRPNLTFSTLTVSNMSPEDSSIYLCSAFFSGRKGTTTKNIQYFGAGTRLSVL.

This clonotype was picked up many times. The rearrangement uses TRBV20-1 and TRBJ2-4; TRBD2 agrees at 8 bases. Per the germline V gene, CDR1 is DFQATT and CDR2 is SNEGSKA (reference sequence). CDR3 length: 14 residues. Unmatched junction bases numbered 6, after V lost 6 bases and J lost 2 bases. CDR3 nucleotides: TGCAGTGCACCGACTAGCGAAACCAAAAACATTCAGTACTTC. Translation gives CSAPTSETKNIQYF.

The chain joins TRBV6-2 or TRBV6-3 to TRBJ2-5; D remains unclear. The CDR3 extends over 16 amino acids. The germline gives CDR1 MNHEY, CDR2 SVGEGT. V gave up 0 bases and J gave up 4 bases, with 15 bases separating them. The CDR3 DNA is TGTGCCAGCAGTTACTCCGCCCCCCTGACGGGAGAGACCCAGTACTTC. Its translation: CASSYSAPLTGETQYF.

About this clonotype itself: At one end, the junction sequence differs from germline, possibly due to a read error. The CDR3 DNA reads TGTGCCAGCTCAACACCCGGGACAACTAGCACAGATACGCAGTATTTT. Translated, it gives CASSTPGTTSTDTQYF. The J gene is TRBJ2-3, the V gene TRBV18; D is perhaps TRBD1 (6 bases). Germline V gene lookup returns CDR1 KGHSH and CDR2 LQKENI. The CDR3 totals 16 residues.

This clonotype was observed many times. The V call is TRBV11-1, the J call TRBJ2-1; the D call may be TRBD1 or TRBD2 (5 bases each). Germline loops: CDR1 SGHAT, CDR2 FQDESV (reference sequence). CDR3 length: 14 residues. The germline V and J ends were trimmed by 2 bases and 9 bases, with 14 bases remaining between them. CDR3 DNA sequence: TGTGCCAGCAGCTTACGGGACCAGCTCGGTGAGCAGTTCTTC. Its protein product is CASSLRDQLGEQFF.

This clonotype was seen a handful of times. V and J are TRBV7-2 and TRBJ1-3, with TRBD1 identical over 7 bases. Germline V lookup: CDR1 SGHTA, CDR2 FQGNSA. The CDR3 is 15 amino acids. V lost 6 bases to trimming and J lost 0 bases; unmatched junction nucleotides: 5. Written as DNA, the CDR3 is TGTGCCAGCAGTCCGGGACAGCTCTCTGGAAACACCATATATTTT. It is translated as CASSPGQLSGNTIYF.

The V gene is TRBV5-4, the J gene TRBJ2-1; 12 nucleotides align to TRBD2. This CDR3 is 16 amino acids long. Trimming cost V 0 bases and J 8 bases; bases outside gene matches: 6. From germline, CDR1 is SGHNT and CDR2 YYREEE (reference sequence). CDR3 nucleotide sequence: TGTGCCAGCAGCTTGGGGACTAGCGGGATGTATGATGAGCAGTTCTTC. Protein product: CASSLGTSGMYDEQFF.

This clonotype appeared a few times. V and J are TRBV20-1 and TRBJ2-4, with a weak D call TRBD2 (6 bases). V lost 7 bases and J lost 3, with 13 bases in between. The CDR3 sequence is 13 residues long. Germline V gene data show CDR1 as DFQATT and CDR2 as SNEGSKA (reference sequence). CDR3 sequence: CSVPPGGKNIQYF. In nucleotides, the CDR3 is TGCAGTGTCCCACCCGGGGGCAAAAACATTCAGTACTTC.

CDR3 DNA sequence: TGTGCCAGCAGCGTAGACAGTCTCTCCTACAATGAGCAGTTCTTC. This translates into CASSVDSLSYNEQFF. The rearrangement uses TRBV9 and TRBJ2-1; D not resolved. The germline V gene has CDR1 SGDLS and CDR2 YYNGEE. CDR3 length: 15 residues. V was shortened by 0 bases and J by 0 bases, with 7 bases between the two germline ends.

This clonotype appeared many times. The J gene is TRBJ1-2, the V gene TRBV27; D is uncertain. CDR1 is MNHEY and CDR2 is SMNVEV in the germline V gene (reference sequence). V lost 2 bases and J lost 4, with 11 bases in between. The CDR3 runs 14 residues. The CDR3 here is CASSLMNGLYGYTF. CDR3 nucleotide sequence: TGTGCCAGCAGTTTAATGAACGGACTCTATGGCTACACCTTC.

The chain joins TRBV5-1 to TRBJ1-5; 7 nucleotides line up with TRBD1. V was pared by 2 bases and J by 6 bases, with 8 bases of the junction left unmatched. Germline CDR1 and CDR2: SGHRS and YFSETQ. The CDR3 spans 15 residues. This chain's CDR3 is CASSLQQGPGQPQHF. As DNA, the CDR3 is TGCGCCAGCAGCTTACAACAGGGGCCGGGTCAGCCCCAGCATTTT.

This clonotype appeared a few times. This chain connects TRBV10-1 to TRBJ2-2, with 8 bases matching TRBD2. The CDR3 runs to 15 residues. Germline trimming cut 4 bases from V and 0 bases from J; bases unmatched to any gene: 1. Germline CDR1 WNHNN, CDR2 SYGVQD (reference sequence). In DNA form, the CDR3 reads TGCGCCAGCAGTGCGGGGGGGACGAACACCGGGGAGCTGTTTTTT. Amino acid sequence: CASSAGGTNTGELFF.